The sequence of this TCR beta chain was determined in a study of blood T cell repertoires in COVID-19. The table came from immunoSEQ multiplex PCR; TCRdb's copy has only in-frame clones and leaves some out. The sample has about 49,000 clones, approximately 81% seen once. Seattle researchers signed up patients amid active infection and tracked them longitudinally. This CDR3 has 14 amino acids. V lost 5 bases and J lost 5, with 16 bases in between. CDR1 and CDR2 (germline): SGHTS, YDEGEE. The chain recombines TRBV5-8 with TRBJ1-1; D gene ambiguous. The TCR sequence derives from a woman older than 75 with COVID-19, enrolled during active disease. What was sequenced was peripheral blood. The CDR3 sequence: CASRLDARGTEAFF. CDR3 nucleotide sequence: TGTGCCAGCAGACTAGACGCCCGGGGTACTGAAGCTTTCTTT.